A selection of T cell receptor beta chains follows, all from one sample in a study of T-cell reconstitution after alpha-beta-depleted transplantation in children. MiXCR was run by TCRdb on the PCR reads, yielding one entry per CDR3 protein. This sample carries 150,000 to 250,000 distinct CDR3 sequences, approximately 14% of them seen once, and the ten largest clones take less than 15%. The sample consisted of PBMCs from the stem cell graft donor, taken from the stem cell graft. Every receptor here comes from a human donor who donated a stem cell graft to a child with acute lymphoblastic leukemia. The CDR3 runs from the conserved cysteine through the conserved F or W. The D gene is left open where the match is weak. Clone size, where shown, is once, few, many, or a class for clones that have expanded.

V: TRBV5-1
size: few
J: TRBJ2-2
D: NA
CDR3: CASSLGPSNTGELFF
DNA: TGCGCCAGCAGCTTGGGACCGTCGAACACCGGGGAGCTGTTTTTT

V: TRBV4-1
size: many
J: TRBJ2-7
D: TRBD2
CDR3: CASSHVSVTGGGYEQYF
DNA: TGCGCCAGCAGCCACGTTAGCGTAACGGGAGGGGGCTACGAGCAGTACTTC

V: TRBV5-1
size: many
J: TRBJ1-1
D: NA
CDR3: CASSLDPDTGNTEAFF
DNA: TGCGCCAGCAGCTTGGACCCGGACACAGGCAACACTGAAGCTTTCTTT

V: TRBV5-1
size: many
J: TRBJ2-7
D: NA
CDR3: CASSLIGGTSYEQYF
DNA: TGCGCCAGCAGCTTGATCGGGGGAACGTCCTACGAGCAGTACTTC

V: TRBV12-3/TRBV12-4
size: many
J: TRBJ2-1
D: NA
CDR3: CASSRDQNNEQFF
DNA: TGTGCCAGCAGTAGGGACCAGAACAATGAGCAGTTCTTC

V: TRBV5-4
size: many
J: TRBJ2-3
D: NA
CDR3: CASSLSVSTDTQYF
DNA: TGTGCCAGCAGCTTGTCCGTTTCCACAGATACGCAGTATTTT

V: TRBV19
size: once
J: TRBJ2-3
D: TRBD2
CDR3: CASSKGDTSGSPDTQYF
DNA: TGTGCCAGTAGTAAAGGCGACACTAGCGGGAGTCCAGATACGCAGTATTTT

V: TRBV29-1
size: many
J: TRBJ2-1
D: NA
CDR3: CTLLRPPNEQFF
DNA: TGCACCCTCCTCCGGCCCCCCAATGAGCAGTTCTTC

V: TRBV24-1
size: many
J: TRBJ2-2
D: NA
CDR3: CATMLEGTGELFF
DNA: TGTGCCACCATGCTGGAGGGCACCGGGGAGCTGTTTTTT

V: TRBV5-5
size: NA
J: TRBJ1-5
D: NA
CDR3: CASSFRSRALEHF
DNA: TGTGCCAGCAGCTTCCGAAGCAGGGCCCTTGAGCATTTT

V: TRBV5-1
size: many
J: TRBJ2-7
D: NA
CDR3: CASGLEGSGNEQYF
DNA: TGCGCCAGCGGGCTGGAGGGCTCGGGGAACGAGCAGTACTTC

V: TRBV5-1
size: many
J: TRBJ2-1
D: TRBD2
CDR3: CASTASGALQQFF
DNA: TGCGCCAGCACGGCTAGCGGTGCCCTACAGCAGTTCTTC

V: TRBV25-1
size: NA
J: TRBJ1-4
D: NA
CDR3: CASSANPGFGTNEKLFF
DNA: TGTGCCAGCAGTGCCAACCCAGGATTTGGAACTAATGAAAAACTGTTTTTT

V: TRBV28
size: once
J: TRBJ1-2
D: NA
CDR3: CASSLWEINYGYTF
DNA: TGTGCCAGCAGTTTATGGGAGATTAACTATGGCTACACCTTC

V: TRBV10-3
size: NA
J: TRBJ2-5
D: NA
CDR3: CAISDPGVQETQYF
DNA: TGTGCCATCAGTGACCCAGGGGTTCAAGAGACCCAGTACTTC

V: TRBV20-1
size: many
J: TRBJ1-1
D: TRBD1
CDR3: CSARGTGQPSRDTEAFF
DNA: TGCAGTGCTAGAGGTACGGGACAGCCCTCAAGAGACACTGAAGCTTTCTTT

V: TRBV12-3/TRBV12-4
size: NA
J: TRBJ1-5
D: TRBD1
CDR3: CASSLAGGYNQPQHF
DNA: TGTGCCAGCAGTTTAGCAGGGGGCTACAATCAGCCCCAGCATTTT

V: TRBV12-3/TRBV12-4
size: many
J: TRBJ2-7
D: TRBD1
CDR3: CASSLGTGGTEQYF
DNA: TGTGCCAGCAGTTTAGGGACAGGGGGCACCGAGCAGTACTTC

V: TRBV5-1
size: few
J: TRBJ2-7
D: NA
CDR3: CASSLAAAGVDEQYF
DNA: TGCGCCAGCAGCTTGGCGGCGGCAGGGGTGGACGAGCAGTACTTC

V: TRBV20-1
size: many
J: TRBJ2-1
D: NA
CDR3: CSAANRRDEQFF
DNA: TGCAGTGCTGCGAACCGTAGGGATGAGCAGTTCTTC

V: TRBV4-1
size: many
J: TRBJ1-5
D: NA
CDR3: CASSQDWGEPQHF
DNA: TGCGCCAGCAGCCAAGATTGGGGGGAGCCCCAGCATTTT

V: TRBV5-1
size: many
J: TRBJ2-3
D: NA
CDR3: CASSLEDTDTQYF
DNA: TGCGCCAGCAGCTTGGAGGACACAGATACGCAGTATTTT

V: TRBV2
size: many
J: TRBJ2-1
D: NA
CDR3: CASSPTRSEQFF
DNA: TGTGCCAGCAGTCCTACTAGGAGTGAGCAGTTCTTC